This T cell receptor beta chain came from a study of T cell responses to AZD1222 COVID-19 vaccine. Study-wide points: Sampling captured repertoires only after the peak T cell response. Two doses of AZD1222 preceded a rise in Spike-specific TCR breadth and depth. The donors showed a predominance of white British ancestry and of females, with possible underestimation of clonal diversity.

The method was immunoSEQ multiplex PCR; TCRdb's version includes in-frame clones alone and lacks a portion of them. The sample shows fewer than 85,000 clones, 80% to 90% of them seen only once. Details on this clone: Antigen specificity is unknown.

The sample was peripheral blood, taken on day 0 of AZD1222 vaccination. The sequence came from an adult in good health.

As DNA, the CDR3 is TGTGCCAGCAGCGTTCGGCAGGGAATTGTACTAAGTGAAAAACTGTTTTTT. Residues: CASSVRQGIVLSEKLFF. This chain connects TRBV25-1 to TRBJ1-4; possibly TRBD1 for D (5 bases). Germline V lookup: CDR1 MGHDK, CDR2 SYGVNS. The CDR3 extends over 17 amino acids. Trimming took 6 bases from V and 7 from J, leaving 24 bases between them. Complete variable domain (other parts from reference TRBV25-1 and TRBJ1-4): EADIYQTPRYLVIGTGKKITLECSQTMGHDKMYWYQQDPGMELHLIHYSYGVNSTEKGDLSSESTVSRIRTEHFPLTLESARPSHTSQYLCASSVRQGIVLSEKLFFGSGTQLSVL.